Listed below are T cell receptor beta chains from one sample, sequenced in a study of cytotoxic CD8 clonotypes in ibrutinib-treated CLL. Using immunoSEQ multiplex PCR, the repertoire was profiled, and TCRdb retains in-frame clones only, with some absent. The table includes 30,000 or so clones, approximately 60% detected once. The sample here was PBMCs, taken before ibrutinib treatment. The receptors were sampled from a human donor with chronic lymphocytic leukemia. Each CDR3 is given with its conserved first and last residue. D genes are given only for firm matches. Clone size, where shown, is once, few, many, or a class for clones that have expanded.

d_call v_call clone_size cdr3_aa
NA TRBV1 NA CTSSQTPGRPGSYEQYF
TRBD2 TRBV7-3 NA CASSLSGTSAETQYF
NA TRBV19 NA CASTGANVLTF
TRBD1 TRBV19 NA CASMAETGSLNTEAFF
NA TRBV5-1 NA CASSLDPGVGNEQFF
TRBD2 TRBV15 NA CATSRDILAEGNEQFF
NA TRBV27 NA CASSFHRSGVYGYTF
TRBD1 TRBV5-6 NA CASSLRGGQGAQGYTF
NA TRBV6-6 NA CASSHLLANTGHTQYF
NA TRBV7-6 NA CASKEDTEAFF
NA TRBV13 NA CASSFRVNRYEQYF
NA TRBV5-1 few CASSLDPGTRGYTF
TRBD1 TRBV25-1 NA CASSNQTTGTGTEQYF
NA TRBV6-5 NA CASSYSIWGQYEQYF
NA TRBV5-1 NA CASSLGTNTEAFF
NA TRBV5-1 NA CASSFIGSSTDTQYF
NA TRBV6-6 few CASIQIGFPGGYTF
NA TRBV18 few CASSPGYEQYF
TRBD2 TRBV29-1 NA CSAGSGSGADTQYF
NA TRBV5-1 once CASSPQRGYGYTF
NA TRBV5-1 NA CASSLVGEWRYEQYF
TRBD1 TRBV6-6 NA CASSTTPGQSNSPLHF
TRBD1 TRBV10-3 NA CAISEPGQGGTEAFF
TRBD2 TRBV5-1 NA CASSPSGSSYNEQFF
NA TRBV6-6 NA CASSYSPGERTDTQYF
NA TRBV21-1 NA CASSKPPGPTGELFF
NA TRBV11-1 few CASSALLVREQYF
NA TRBV7-2 few CASSLVWGNTEAFF